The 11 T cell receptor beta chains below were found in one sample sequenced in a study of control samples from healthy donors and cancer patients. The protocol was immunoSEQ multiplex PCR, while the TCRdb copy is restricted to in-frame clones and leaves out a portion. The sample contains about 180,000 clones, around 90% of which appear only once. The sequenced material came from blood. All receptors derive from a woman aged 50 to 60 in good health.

The CDR3 loop reads CATSAHTGQTGYGYTF. In DNA, the CDR3 is TGTGCCACCAGTGCCCACACAGGCCAAACTGGCTATGGCTACACCTTC. J is TRBJ1-2 and V is TRBV24-1, with D perhaps TRBD1 (5 bases). The CDR3 totals 16 residues. Germline loops: CDR1 KGHDR, CDR2 SFDVKD. Trimming stripped 5 bases from V and 4 bases from J, with 19 bases between.

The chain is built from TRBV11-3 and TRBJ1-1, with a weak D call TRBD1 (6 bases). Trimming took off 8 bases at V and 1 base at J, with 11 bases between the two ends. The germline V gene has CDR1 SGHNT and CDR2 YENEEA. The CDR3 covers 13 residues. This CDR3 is CASGRGSNTEAFF. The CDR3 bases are TGTGCCAGCGGAAGGGGGTCGAACACTGAAGCTTTCTTT.

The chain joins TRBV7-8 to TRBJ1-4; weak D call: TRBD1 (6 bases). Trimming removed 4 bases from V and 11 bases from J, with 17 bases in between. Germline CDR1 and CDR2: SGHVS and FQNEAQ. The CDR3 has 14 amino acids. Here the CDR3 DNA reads TGTGCCAGCAGCTCGGGCAGGGGAGCGCGCAAACTGTTTTTT. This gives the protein CASSSGRGARKLFF.

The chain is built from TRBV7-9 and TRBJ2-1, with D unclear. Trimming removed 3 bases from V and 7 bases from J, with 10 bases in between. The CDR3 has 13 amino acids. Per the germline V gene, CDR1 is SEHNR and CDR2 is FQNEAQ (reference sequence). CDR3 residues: CASSLSMGNEQFF. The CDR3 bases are TGTGCCAGCAGCTTGTCAATGGGGAATGAGCAGTTCTTC.

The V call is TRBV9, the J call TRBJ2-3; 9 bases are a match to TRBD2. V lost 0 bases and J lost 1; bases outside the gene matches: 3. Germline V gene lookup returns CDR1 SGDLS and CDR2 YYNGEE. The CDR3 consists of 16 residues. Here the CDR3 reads CASSVEAGGGTDTQYF. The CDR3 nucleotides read TGTGCCAGCAGCGTAGAAGCGGGAGGTGGCACAGATACGCAGTATTTT.

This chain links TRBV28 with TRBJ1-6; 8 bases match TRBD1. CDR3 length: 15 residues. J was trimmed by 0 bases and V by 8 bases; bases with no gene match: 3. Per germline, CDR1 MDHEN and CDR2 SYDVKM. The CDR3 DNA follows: TGTGCCAGCGGGGACAGGAGCTCCTATAATTCACCCCTCCACTTT. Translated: CASGDRSSYNSPLHF.

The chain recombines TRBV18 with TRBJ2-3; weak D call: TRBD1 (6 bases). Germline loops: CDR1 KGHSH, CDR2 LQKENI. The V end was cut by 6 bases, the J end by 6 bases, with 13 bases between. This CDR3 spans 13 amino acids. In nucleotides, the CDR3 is TGTGCCAGCTCGCCTAGGGGGTTGGATACGCAGTATTTT. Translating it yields CASSPRGLDTQYF.

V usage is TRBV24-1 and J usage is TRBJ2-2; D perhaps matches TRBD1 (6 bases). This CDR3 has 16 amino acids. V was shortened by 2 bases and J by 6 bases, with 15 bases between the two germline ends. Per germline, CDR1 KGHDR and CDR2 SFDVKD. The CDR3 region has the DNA TGTGCCACCAGTGATTCAACAGGGAAAGTCTCCGGGGAGCTGTTTTTT. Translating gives CATSDSTGKVSGELFF.

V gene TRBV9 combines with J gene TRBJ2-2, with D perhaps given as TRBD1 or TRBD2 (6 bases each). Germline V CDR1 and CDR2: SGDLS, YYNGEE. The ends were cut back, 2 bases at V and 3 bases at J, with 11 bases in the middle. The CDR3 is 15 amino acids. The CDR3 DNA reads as TGTGCCAGCAGCGTCCGGGGGCCCGACACCGGGGAGCTGTTTTTT. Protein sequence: CASSVRGPDTGELFF.

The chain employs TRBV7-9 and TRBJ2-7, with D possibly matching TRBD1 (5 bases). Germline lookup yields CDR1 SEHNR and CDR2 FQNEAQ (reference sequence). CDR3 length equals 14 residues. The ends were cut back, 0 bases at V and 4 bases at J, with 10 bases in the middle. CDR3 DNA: TGTGCCAGCAGCTTAGCCGGACAAGGATACGAGCAGTACTTC. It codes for CASSLAGQGYEQYF.

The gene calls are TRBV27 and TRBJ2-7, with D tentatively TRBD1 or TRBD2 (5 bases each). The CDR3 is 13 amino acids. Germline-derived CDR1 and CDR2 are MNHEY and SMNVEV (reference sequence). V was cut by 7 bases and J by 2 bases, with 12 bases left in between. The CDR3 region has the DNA TGTGCCAGCAACCCGAGGGGTGCCTACGAGCAGTACTTC. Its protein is CASNPRGAYEQYF.